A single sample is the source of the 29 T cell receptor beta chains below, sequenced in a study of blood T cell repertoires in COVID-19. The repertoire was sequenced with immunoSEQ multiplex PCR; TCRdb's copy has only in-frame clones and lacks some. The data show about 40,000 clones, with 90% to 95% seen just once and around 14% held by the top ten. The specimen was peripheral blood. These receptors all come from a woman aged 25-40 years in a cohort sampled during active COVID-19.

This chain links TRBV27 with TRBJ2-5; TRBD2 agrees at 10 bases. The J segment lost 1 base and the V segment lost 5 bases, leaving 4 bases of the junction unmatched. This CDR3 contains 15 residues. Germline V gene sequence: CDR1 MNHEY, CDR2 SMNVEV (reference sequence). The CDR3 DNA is TGTGCCAGCAGTACGGGGACTAGCGTCCAAGAGACCCAGTACTTC. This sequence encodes CASSTGTSVQETQYF.

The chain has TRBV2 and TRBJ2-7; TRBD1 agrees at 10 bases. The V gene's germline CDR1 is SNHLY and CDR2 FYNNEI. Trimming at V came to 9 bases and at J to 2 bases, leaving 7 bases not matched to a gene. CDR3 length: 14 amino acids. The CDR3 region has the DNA TGTGCCAGATCCGGGACAGGGGTTACCTACGAGCAGTACTTC. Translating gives CARSGTGVTYEQYF. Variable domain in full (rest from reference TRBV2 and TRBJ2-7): EPEVTQTPSHQVTQMGQEVILRCVPISNHLYFYWYRQILGQKVEFLVSFYNNEISEKSEIFDDQFSVERPDGSNFTLKIRSTKLEDSAMYFCARSGTGVTYEQYFGPGTRLTVT.

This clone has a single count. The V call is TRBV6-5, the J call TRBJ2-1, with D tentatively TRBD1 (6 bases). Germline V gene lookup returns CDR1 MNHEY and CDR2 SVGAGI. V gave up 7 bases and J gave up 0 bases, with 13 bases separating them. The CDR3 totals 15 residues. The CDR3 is CASNLGQSSYNEQFF. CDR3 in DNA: TGTGCCAGCAACTTAGGACAGTCCTCCTACAATGAGCAGTTCTTC.

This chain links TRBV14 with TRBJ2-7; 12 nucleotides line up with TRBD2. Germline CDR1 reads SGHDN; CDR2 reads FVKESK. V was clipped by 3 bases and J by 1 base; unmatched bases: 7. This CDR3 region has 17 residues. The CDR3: CASSQGTSGSLSYEQYF. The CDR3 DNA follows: TGTGCCAGCAGCCAGGGGACTAGCGGGTCCCTTTCCTACGAGCAGTACTTC. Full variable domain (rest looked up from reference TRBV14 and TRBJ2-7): EAGVTQFPSHSVIEKGQTVTLRCDPISGHDNLYWYRRVMGKEIKFLLHFVKESKQDESGMPNNRFLAERTGGTYSTLKVQPAELEDSGVYFCASSQGTSGSLSYEQYFGPGTRLTVT.

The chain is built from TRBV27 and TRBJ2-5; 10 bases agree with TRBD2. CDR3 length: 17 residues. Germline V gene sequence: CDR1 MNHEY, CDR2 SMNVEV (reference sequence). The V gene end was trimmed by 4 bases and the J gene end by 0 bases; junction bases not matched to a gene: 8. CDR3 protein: CASSYLPGTSDQETQYF. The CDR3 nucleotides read TGTGCCAGCAGTTATTTACCCGGGACTAGCGACCAAGAGACCCAGTACTTC.

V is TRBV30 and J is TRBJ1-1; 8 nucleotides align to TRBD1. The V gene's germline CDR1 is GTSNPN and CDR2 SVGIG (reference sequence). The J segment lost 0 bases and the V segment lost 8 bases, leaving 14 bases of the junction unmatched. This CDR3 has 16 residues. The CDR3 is CAGGVYLGQVNTEAFF. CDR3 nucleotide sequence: TGTGCCGGGGGGGTCTACTTGGGACAGGTGAACACTGAAGCTTTCTTT.

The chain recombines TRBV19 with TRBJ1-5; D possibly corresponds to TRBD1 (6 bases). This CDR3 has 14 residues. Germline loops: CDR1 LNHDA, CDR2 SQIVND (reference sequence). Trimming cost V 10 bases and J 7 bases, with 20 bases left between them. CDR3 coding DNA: TGTGCCACCGAGGAGGGGGGGGGTCGGCAGCCCCAGCATTTT. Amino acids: CATEEGGGRQPQHF.

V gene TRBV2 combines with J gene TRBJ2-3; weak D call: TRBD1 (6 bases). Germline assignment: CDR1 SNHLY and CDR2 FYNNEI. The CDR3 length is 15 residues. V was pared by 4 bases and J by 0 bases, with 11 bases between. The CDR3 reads CASSADRPSTDTQYF. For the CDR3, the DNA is TGTGCCAGCAGTGCGGACAGACCGAGCACAGATACGCAGTATTTT.

This CDR3 is CASSQAWGLAGDEQFF. Written as DNA, the CDR3 is TGTGCCAGCAGCCAAGCTTGGGGACTAGCGGGAGATGAGCAGTTCTTC. The chain has TRBV3-1 (or the pseudogene TRBV3-2) and TRBJ2-1, with 14 bases aligning to TRBD2. After removal of 1 base from V and 8 bases from J, the junction contained 4 bases not matched to a gene. The CDR3 loop spans 16 amino acids. Germline CDR1 and CDR2: LGHDT and YNNKEL (reference sequence).

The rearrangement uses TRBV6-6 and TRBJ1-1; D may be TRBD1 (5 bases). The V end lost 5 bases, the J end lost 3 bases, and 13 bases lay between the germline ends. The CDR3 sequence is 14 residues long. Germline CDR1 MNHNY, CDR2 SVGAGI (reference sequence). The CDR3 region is CASSHGGRDTEAFF. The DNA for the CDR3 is TGTGCCAGCAGTCACGGGGGGAGGGACACTGAAGCTTTCTTT.

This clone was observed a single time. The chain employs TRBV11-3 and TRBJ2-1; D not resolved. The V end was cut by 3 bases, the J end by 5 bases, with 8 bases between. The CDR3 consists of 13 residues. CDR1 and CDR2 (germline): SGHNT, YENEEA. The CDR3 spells CASSFSRDNEQFF. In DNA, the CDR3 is TGTGCCAGCAGCTTCTCTCGGGACAATGAGCAGTTCTTC.

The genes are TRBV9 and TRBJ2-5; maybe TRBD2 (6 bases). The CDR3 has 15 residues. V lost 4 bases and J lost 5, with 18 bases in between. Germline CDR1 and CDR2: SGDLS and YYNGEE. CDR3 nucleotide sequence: TGTGCCAGCAGCCCGATCGGGGGAGCCTGGGAGACCCAGTACTTC. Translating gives CASSPIGGAWETQYF. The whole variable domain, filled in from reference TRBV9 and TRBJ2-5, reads DSGVTQTPKHLITATGQRVTLRCSPRSGDLSVYWYQQSLDQGLQFLIQYYNGEERAKGNILERFSAQQFPDLHSELNLSSLELGDSALYFCASSPIGGAWETQYFGPGTRLLVL.

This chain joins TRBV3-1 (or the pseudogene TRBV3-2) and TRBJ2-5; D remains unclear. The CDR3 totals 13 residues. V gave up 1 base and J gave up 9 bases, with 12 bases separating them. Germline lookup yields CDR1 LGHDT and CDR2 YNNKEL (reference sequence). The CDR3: CASSQGQIPSQYF. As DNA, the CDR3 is TGTGCCAGCAGCCAAGGGCAGATTCCTTCCCAGTACTTC.

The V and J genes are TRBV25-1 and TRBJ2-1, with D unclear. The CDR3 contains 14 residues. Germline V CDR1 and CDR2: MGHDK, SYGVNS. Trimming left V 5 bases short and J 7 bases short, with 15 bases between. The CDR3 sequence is CASSHPVALNEQFF. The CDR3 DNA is TGTGCCAGCAGTCACCCGGTTGCCTTGAATGAGCAGTTCTTC.

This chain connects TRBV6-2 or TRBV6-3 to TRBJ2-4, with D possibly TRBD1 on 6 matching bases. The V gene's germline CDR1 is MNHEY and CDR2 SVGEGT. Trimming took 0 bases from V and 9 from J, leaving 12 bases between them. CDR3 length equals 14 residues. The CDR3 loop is CASSYSRGEGIQYF. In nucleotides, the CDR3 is TGTGCCAGCAGTTACTCCAGGGGTGAGGGCATTCAGTACTTC.

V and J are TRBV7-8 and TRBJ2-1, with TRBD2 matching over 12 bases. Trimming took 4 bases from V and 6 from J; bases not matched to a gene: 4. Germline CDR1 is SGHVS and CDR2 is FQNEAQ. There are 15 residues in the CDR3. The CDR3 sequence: CASSSEGLAGNEQFF. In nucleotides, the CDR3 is TGTGCCAGCAGCTCCGAGGGACTAGCGGGCAATGAGCAGTTCTTC. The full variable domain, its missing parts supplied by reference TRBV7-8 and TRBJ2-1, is GAGVSQSPRYKVAKRGQDVALRCDPISGHVSLFWYQQALGQGPEFLTYFQNEAQLDKSGLPSDRFFAERPEGSVSTLKIQRTQQEDSAVYLCASSSEGLAGNEQFFGPGTRLTVL.

DNA for the CDR3: TGTGCCAGCAGGCCAGGGTCGTTGGGGAACACTGAAGCTTTCTTT. It encodes CASRPGSLGNTEAFF. The J gene is TRBJ1-1, the V gene TRBV7-3; TRBD1 is a possible D gene (5 bases). Trimming took off 6 bases at V and 1 base at J, with 15 bases between the two ends. Germline V gene lookup returns CDR1 SGHTA and CDR2 FQGTGA. The CDR3 loop spans 15 amino acids.

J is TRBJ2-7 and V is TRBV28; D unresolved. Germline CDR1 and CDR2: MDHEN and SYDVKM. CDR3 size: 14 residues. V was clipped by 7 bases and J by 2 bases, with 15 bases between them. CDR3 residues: CASTTPHHPYEQYF. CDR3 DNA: TGTGCCAGCACCACTCCCCACCATCCCTACGAGCAGTACTTC.

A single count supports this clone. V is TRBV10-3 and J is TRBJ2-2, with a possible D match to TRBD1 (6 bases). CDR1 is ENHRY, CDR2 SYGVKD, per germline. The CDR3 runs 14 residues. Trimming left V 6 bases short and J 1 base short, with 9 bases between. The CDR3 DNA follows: TGTGCCATCAGGGACAGCCAGAACACCGGGGAGCTGTTTTTT. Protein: CAIRDSQNTGELFF.

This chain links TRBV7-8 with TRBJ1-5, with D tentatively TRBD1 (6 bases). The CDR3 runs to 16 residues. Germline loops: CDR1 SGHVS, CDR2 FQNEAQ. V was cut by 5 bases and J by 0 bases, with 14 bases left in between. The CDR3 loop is CASSPGTIYSNQPQHF. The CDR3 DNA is TGTGCCAGCAGCCCAGGGACAATTTATAGCAATCAGCCCCAGCATTTT. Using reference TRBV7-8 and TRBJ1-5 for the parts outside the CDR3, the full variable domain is GAGVSQSPRYKVAKRGQDVALRCDPISGHVSLFWYQQALGQGPEFLTYFQNEAQLDKSGLPSDRFFAERPEGSVSTLKIQRTQQEDSAVYLCASSPGTIYSNQPQHFGDGTRLSIL.

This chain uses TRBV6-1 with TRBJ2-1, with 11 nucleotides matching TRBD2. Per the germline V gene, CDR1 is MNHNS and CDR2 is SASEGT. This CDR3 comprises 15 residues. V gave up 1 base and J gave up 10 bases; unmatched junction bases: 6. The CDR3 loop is CASSEVVSGREEQFF. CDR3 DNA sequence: TGTGCCAGCAGTGAAGTCGTTAGCGGGAGGGAGGAGCAGTTCTTC.

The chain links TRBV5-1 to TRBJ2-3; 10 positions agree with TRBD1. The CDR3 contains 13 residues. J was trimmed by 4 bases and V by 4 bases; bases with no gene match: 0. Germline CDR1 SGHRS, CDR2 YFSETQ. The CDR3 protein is CASSGQGADTQYF. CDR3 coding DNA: TGCGCCAGCAGCGGACAGGGGGCAGATACGCAGTATTTT.

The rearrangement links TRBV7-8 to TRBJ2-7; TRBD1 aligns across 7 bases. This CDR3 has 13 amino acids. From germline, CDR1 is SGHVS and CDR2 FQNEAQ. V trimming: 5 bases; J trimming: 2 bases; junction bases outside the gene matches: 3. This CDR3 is CASSRDSPYEQYF. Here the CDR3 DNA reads TGTGCCAGCAGCCGGGACAGTCCCTACGAGCAGTACTTC.

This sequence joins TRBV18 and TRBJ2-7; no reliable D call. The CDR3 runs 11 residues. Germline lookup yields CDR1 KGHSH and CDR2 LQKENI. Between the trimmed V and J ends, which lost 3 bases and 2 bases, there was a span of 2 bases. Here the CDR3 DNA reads TGTGCCAGCTCACCCACCTACGAGCAGTACTTC. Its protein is CASSPTYEQYF.

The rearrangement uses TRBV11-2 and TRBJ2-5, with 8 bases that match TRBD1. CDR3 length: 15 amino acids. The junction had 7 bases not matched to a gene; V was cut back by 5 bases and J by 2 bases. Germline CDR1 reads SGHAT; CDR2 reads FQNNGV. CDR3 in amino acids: CASSPRGLSQETQYF. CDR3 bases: TGTGCCAGCAGCCCCAGGGGGCTGTCACAAGAGACCCAGTACTTC. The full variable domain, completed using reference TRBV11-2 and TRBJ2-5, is EAGVAQSPRYKIIEKRQSVAFWCNPISGHATLYWYQQILGQGPKLLIQFQNNGVVDDSQLPKDRFSAERLKGVDSTLKIQPAKLEDSAVYLCASSPRGLSQETQYFGPGTRLLVL.

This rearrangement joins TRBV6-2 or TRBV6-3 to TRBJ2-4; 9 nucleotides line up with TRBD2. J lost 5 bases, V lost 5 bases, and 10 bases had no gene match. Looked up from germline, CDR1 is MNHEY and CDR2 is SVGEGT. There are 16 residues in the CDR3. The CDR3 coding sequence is TGTGCCAGCAGTAGGGCGGGAGGGCGAGTTCAAAACATTCAGTACTTC. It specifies CASSRAGGRVQNIQYF.

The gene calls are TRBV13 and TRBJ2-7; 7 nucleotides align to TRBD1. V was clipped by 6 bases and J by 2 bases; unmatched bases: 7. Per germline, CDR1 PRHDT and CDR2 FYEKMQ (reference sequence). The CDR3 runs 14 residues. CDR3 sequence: CASRSRDSPYEQYF. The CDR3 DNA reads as TGTGCCAGCAGATCCCGGGACAGCCCCTACGAGCAGTACTTC.

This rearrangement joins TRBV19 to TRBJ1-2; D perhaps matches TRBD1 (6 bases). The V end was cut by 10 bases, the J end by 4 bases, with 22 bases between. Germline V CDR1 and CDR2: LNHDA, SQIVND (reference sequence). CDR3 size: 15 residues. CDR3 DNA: TGTGCCACCCACGACCGGGCTACAGGGAGCTATGGCTACACCTTC. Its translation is CATHDRATGSYGYTF.

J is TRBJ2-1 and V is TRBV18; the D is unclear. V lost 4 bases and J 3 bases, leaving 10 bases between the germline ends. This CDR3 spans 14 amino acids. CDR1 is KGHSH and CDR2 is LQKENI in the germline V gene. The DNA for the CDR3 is TGTGCCAGCTCACTGCTTACTAACTACAATGAGCAGTTCTTC. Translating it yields CASSLLTNYNEQFF.